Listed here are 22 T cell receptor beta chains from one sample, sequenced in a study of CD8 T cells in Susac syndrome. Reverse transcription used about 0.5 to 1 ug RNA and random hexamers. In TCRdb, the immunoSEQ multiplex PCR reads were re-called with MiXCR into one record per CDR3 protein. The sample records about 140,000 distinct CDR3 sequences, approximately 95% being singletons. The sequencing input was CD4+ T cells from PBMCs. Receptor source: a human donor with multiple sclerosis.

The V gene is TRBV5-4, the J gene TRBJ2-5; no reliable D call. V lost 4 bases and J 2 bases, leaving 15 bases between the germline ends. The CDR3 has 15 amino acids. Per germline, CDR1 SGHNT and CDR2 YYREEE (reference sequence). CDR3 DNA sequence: TGTGCCAGCAGCCTCCGCCGGGCGGCTCAAGAGACCCAGTACTTC. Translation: CASSLRRAAQETQYF.

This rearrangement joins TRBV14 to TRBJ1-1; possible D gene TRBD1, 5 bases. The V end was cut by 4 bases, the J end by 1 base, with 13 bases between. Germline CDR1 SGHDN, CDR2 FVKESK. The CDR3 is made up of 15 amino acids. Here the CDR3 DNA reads TGTGCCAGCAGCCTCCGCATGAGGGGGAACACTGAAGCTTTCTTT. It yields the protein CASSLRMRGNTEAFF.

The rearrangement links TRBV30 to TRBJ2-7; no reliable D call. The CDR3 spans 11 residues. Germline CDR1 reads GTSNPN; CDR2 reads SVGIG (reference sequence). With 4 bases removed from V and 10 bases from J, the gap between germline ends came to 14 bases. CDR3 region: CAWNFGRDQYF. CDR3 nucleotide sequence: TGTGCCTGGAATTTCGGGCGCGACCAGTACTTC.

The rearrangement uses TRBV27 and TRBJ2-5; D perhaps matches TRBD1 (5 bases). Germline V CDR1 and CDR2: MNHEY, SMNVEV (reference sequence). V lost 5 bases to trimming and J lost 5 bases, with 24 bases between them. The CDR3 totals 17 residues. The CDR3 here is CASSPRGQPHKGETQYF. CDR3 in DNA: TGTGCCAGCAGTCCCCGAGGCCAACCCCACAAGGGGGAGACCCAGTACTTC.

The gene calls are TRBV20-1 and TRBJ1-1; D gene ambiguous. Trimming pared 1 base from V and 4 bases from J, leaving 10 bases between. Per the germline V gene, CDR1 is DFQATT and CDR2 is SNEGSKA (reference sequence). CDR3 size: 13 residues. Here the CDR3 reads CSARGYVGTEAFF. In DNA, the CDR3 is TGCAGTGCTAGAGGCTATGTGGGCACTGAAGCTTTCTTT.

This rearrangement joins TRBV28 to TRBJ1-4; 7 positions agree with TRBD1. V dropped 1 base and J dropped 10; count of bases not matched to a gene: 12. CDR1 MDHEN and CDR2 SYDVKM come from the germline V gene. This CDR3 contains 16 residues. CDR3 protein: CASSLSAAGGFGKLFF. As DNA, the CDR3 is TGTGCCAGCAGTTTATCCGCCGCAGGGGGATTTGGAAAACTGTTTTTT.

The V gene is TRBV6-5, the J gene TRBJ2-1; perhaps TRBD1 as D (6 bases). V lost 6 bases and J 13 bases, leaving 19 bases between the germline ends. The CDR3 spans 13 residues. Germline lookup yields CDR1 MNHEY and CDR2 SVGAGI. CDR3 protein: CASSPTRGGPQFF. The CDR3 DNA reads TGTGCCAGCAGCCCCACTAGAGGGGGACCACAGTTCTTC.

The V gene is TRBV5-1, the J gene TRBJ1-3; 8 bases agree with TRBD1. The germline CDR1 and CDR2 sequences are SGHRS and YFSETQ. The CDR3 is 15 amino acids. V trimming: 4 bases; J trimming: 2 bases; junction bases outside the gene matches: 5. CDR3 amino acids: CASSPWTGTGNTIYF. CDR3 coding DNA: TGCGCCAGCAGCCCGTGGACAGGGACTGGAAACACCATATATTTT.

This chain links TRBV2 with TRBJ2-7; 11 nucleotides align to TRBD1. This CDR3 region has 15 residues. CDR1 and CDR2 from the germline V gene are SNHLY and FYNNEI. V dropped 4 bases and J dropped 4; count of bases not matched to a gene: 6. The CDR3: CASSVGGQGAYEQYF. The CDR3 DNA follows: TGTGCCAGCAGTGTGGGCGGACAGGGGGCGTACGAGCAGTACTTC. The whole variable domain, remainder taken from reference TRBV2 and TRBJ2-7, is EPEVTQTPSHQVTQMGQEVILRCVPISNHLYFYWYRQILGQKVEFLVSFYNNEISEKSEIFDDQFSVERPDGSNFTLKIRSTKLEDSAMYFCASSVGGQGAYEQYFGPGTRLTVT.

CDR3 in DNA: TGTGCCAGCCCAAACCGCAATGAGCAGTTCTTC. Residues: CASPNRNEQFF. The J gene is TRBJ2-1, the V gene TRBV2; no clear D gene. Germline lookup yields CDR1 SNHLY and CDR2 FYNNEI. The V end was cut by 8 bases, the J end by 6 bases, with 8 bases between. The CDR3 sequence is 11 residues long.

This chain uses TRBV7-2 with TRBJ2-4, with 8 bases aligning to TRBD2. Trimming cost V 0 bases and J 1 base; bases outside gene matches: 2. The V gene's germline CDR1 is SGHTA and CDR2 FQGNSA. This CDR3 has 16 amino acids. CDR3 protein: CASSLAGTSAKNIQYF. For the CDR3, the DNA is TGTGCCAGCAGCTTAGCAGGGACTAGTGCCAAAAACATTCAGTACTTC.

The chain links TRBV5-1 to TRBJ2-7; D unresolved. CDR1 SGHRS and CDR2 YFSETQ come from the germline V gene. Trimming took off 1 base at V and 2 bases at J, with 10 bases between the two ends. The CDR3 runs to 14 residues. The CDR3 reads CASSLLEATYEQYF. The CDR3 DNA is TGCGCCAGCAGCTTGCTCGAGGCTACCTACGAGCAGTACTTC.

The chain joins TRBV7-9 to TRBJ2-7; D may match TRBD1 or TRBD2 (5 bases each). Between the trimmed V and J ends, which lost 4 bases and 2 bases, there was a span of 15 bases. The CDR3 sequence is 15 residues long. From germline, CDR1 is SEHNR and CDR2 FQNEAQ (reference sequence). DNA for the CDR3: TGTGCCAGCAGCTCCCCCGGGACGGAGGCCTACGAGCAGTACTTC. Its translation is CASSSPGTEAYEQYF.

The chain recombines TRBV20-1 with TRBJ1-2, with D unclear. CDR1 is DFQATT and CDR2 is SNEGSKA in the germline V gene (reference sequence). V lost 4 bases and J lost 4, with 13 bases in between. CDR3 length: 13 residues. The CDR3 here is CSAIRSGLYGYTF. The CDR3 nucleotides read TGCAGTGCTATTCGGTCAGGACTCTATGGCTACACCTTC.

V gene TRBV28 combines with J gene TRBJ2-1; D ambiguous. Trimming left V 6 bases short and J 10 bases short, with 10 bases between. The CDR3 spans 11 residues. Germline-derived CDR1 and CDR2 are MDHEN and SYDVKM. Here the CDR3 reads CASRRTREQFF. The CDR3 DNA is TGTGCCAGCAGACGGACCCGCGAGCAGTTCTTC. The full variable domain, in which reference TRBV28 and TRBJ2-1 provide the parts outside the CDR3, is DVKVTQSSRYLVKRTGEKVFLECVQDMDHENMFWYRQDPGLGLRLIYFSYDVKMKEKGDIPEGYSVSREKKERFSLILESASTNQTSMYLCASRRTREQFFGPGTRLTVL.

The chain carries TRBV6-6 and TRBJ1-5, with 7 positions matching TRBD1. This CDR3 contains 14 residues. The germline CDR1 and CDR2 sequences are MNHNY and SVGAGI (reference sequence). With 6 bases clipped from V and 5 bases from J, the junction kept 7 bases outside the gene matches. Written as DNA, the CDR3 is TGTGCCAGCAGAGGGGGCTTGAGGGATCAGCCCCAGCATTTT. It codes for CASRGGLRDQPQHF.

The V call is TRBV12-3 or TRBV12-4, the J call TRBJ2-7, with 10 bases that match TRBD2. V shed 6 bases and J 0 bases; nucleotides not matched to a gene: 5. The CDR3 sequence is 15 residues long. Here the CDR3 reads CASREAGGYSYEQYF. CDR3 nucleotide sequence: TGTGCCAGCAGGGAAGCGGGGGGGTACTCCTACGAGCAGTACTTC.

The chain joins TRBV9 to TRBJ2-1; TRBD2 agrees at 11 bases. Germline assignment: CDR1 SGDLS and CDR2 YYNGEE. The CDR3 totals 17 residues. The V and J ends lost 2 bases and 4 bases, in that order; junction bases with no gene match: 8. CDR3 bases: TGTGCCAGCAGCGTTCAACCCACTAGCGGGAGTTACAATGAGCAGTTCTTC. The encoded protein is CASSVQPTSGSYNEQFF. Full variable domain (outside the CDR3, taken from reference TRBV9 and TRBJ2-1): DSGVTQTPKHLITATGQRVTLRCSPRSGDLSVYWYQQSLDQGLQFLIQYYNGEERAKGNILERFSAQQFPDLHSELNLSSLELGDSALYFCASSVQPTSGSYNEQFFGPGTRLTVL.

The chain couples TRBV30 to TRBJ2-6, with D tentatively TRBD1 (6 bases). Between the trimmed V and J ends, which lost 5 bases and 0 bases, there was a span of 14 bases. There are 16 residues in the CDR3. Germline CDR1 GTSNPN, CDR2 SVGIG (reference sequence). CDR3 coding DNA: TGTGCCTGGGGGGGCTCGGCGGTCTCTGGGGCCAACGTCCTGACTTTC. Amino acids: CAWGGSAVSGANVLTF.

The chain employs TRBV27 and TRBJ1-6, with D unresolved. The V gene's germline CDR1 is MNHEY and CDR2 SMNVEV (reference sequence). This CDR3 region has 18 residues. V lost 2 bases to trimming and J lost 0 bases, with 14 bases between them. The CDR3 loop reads CASSLVWGGSSYNSPLHF. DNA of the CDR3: TGTGCCAGCAGTTTAGTATGGGGAGGGAGCTCCTATAATTCACCCCTCCACTTT.

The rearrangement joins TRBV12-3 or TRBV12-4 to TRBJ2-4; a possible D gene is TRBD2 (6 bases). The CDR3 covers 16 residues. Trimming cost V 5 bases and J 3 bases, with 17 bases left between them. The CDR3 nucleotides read TGTGCCAGCAGTCAGTACCGGGACTTTAACAAAAACATTCAGTACTTC. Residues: CASSQYRDFNKNIQYF.

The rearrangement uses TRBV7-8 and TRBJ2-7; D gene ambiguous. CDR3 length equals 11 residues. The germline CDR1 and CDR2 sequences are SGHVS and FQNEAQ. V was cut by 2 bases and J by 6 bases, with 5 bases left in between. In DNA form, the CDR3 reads TGTGCCAGCAGCTTACCCGGCGAGCAGTACTTC. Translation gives CASSLPGEQYF.